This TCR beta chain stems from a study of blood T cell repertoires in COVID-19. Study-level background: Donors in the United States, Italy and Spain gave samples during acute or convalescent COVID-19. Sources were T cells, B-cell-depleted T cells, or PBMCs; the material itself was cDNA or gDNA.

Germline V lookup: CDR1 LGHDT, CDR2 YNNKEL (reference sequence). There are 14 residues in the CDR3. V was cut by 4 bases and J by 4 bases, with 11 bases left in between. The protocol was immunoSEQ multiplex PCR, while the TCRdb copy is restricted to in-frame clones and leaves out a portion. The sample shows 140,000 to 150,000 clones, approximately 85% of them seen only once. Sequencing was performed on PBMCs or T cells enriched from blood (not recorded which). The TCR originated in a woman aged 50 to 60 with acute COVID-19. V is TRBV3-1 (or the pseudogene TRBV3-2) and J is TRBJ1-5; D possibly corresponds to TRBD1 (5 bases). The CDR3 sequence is CASSPTEFNQPQHF. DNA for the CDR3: TGTGCCAGCAGCCCGACAGAGTTTAATCAGCCCCAGCATTTT.